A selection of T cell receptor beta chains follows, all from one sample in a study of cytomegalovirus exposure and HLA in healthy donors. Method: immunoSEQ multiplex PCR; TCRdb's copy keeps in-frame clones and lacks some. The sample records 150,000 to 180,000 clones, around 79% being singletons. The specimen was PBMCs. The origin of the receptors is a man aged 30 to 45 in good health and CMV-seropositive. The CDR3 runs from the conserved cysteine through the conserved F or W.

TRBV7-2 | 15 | CASTIRQGGAGELFF
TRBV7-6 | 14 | CASSLGLGDNEQFF
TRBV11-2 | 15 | CASSLVPIQGEKLFF
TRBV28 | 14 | CASSWRQGLQPQHF
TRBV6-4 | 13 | CASSSGSTDTQYF
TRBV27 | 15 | CASSSLAGASYEQYF
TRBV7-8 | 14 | CASSPRQGEGGYTF
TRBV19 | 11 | CASSIALEQFF
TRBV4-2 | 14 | CASSRLADQETQYF
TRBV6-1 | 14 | CASTPGGTGDTIYF
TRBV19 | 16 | CASTVIGGQGWREQFF
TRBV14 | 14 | CASSPAGGGWTQYF
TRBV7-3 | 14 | CASRSRSGTGELFF
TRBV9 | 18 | CASSVDPEVRGGAGELFF
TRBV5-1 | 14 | CASSLAAVEEKLFF
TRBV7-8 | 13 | CASQRSPTYEQYF
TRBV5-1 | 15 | CASSYGTGRDQPQHF
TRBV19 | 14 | CASIGQGAGAGYTF
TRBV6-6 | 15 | CASSYSRGLGNTIYF
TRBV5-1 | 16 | CASSFVQNRRNTEAFF
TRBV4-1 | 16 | CASSQEVGPGQETQYF
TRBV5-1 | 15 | CASSLSTGLTYEQYF
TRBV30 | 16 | CARGRGGPFRINEQFF
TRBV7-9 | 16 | CASSPRTGEGYNEQFF
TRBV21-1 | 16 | CASSTGDRGLPTEAFF
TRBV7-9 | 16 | CASSLSNRGLNYGYTF
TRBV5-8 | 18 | CASSLELAGGPSYNEQFF
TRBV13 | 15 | CASSTRASGDNEQFF
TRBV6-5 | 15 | CASSYGQGMNTEAFF
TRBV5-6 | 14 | CASSLGGRVDEQFF
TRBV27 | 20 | CASSLRRDSWASGHPHEQYF
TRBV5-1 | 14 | CASSLDSGIETQYF
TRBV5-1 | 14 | CASSSPSVTDTQYF
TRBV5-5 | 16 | CASSLVRLAGRYEQYF
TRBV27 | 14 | CASSLTNSGSGQYF
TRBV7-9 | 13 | CASSFEANYGYTF
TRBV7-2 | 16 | CASSKLAGASTDTQYF
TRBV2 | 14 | CASSTDRGHIEAFF
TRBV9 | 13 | CASSGQGGFEQYF
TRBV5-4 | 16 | CASSPRTSGVRDTQYF
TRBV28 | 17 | CASSLGGPTSASYEQYF
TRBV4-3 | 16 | CASSQDPSGSQETQYF
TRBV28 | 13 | CASSLLGGGGAFF
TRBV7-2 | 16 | CASTIQGAQRVNEQFF
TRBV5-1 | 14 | CASSLGGSYNEQFF
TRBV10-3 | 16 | CAISDPTGTSAYEQYF
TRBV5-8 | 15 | CASSLVGTGDYEQYF
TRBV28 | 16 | CASSFLGTGGTGELFF
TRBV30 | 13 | CAWSTSRDQPQHF
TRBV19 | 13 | CASRQGGITEAFF
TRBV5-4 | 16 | CASSRSSGRAGGELFF
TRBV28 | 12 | CASSSPYQPQHF
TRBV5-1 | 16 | CASSFADGTSGNGQYF
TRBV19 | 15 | CASSIPGAAGTPLHF
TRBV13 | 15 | CASRVGAQIRDTQYF